Following are 20 T cell receptor beta chains from one sample sequenced in a study of beta chain features in type 1 diabetes. Sequencing targeted expressed TCRB transcripts, as all isolated RNA had been reverse transcribed. TCRdb keeps only in-frame clones here, not all; method: immunoSEQ multiplex PCR. Of some 160,000 clones in the sample, about 10% were seen once. Findings and limits, study-wide: Moderately but significantly shorter TCRB CDR3s were found in Type 1 diabetes patients in all four CD4+ subsets.

The antigens for these receptors are not known. Sequencing was carried out using central memory CD4+ T cells from blood. These TCRs come from a woman in her 30s with type 1 diabetes.

This clone turned up a few times. This chain links TRBV4-1 with TRBJ2-1; 8 bases agree with TRBD2. The CDR3 contains 15 residues. V shed 2 bases and J 4 bases; nucleotides not matched to a gene: 4. CDR1 and CDR2 (germline): MGHRA, YSYEKL. CDR3 amino acids: CASSQRSGGYNEQFF. The CDR3 DNA reads as TGCGCCAGCAGCCAAAGGTCGGGAGGGTACAATGAGCAGTTCTTC.

The chain links TRBV5-6 to TRBJ2-1; 9 bases match TRBD2. Germline assignment: CDR1 SGHDT and CDR2 YYEEEE. CDR3 length: 14 residues. V lost 3 bases, J lost 4 bases, and 2 bases stayed unmatched. The CDR3 coding sequence is TGTGCCAGCAGCTGGCGGGAGGGTTACAATGAGCAGTTCTTC. This gives the protein CASSWREGYNEQFF.

This clone occurred a few times. The rearrangement uses TRBV7-9 and TRBJ1-4; 9 bases match TRBD1. The germline V gene has CDR1 SEHNR and CDR2 FQNEAQ (reference sequence). CDR3 size: 12 residues. J gave up 14 bases and V 6 bases, and 7 bases lay outside the gene matches. In DNA, the CDR3 is TGTGCCAGCAGTTCGACAGGGGGAGGCCTGTTTTTT. Encoded protein: CASSSTGGGLFF.

This sequence joins TRBV10-2 and TRBJ1-2; D is ambiguous. Germline V gene sequence: CDR1 WSHSY, CDR2 SAAADI. The CDR3 loop spans 11 amino acids. V lost 8 bases and J lost 2, with 6 bases in between. The CDR3 nucleotides read TGCGCCAGCGGCCAGAACTATGGCTACACCTTC. Residues: CASGQNYGYTF.

The rearrangement joins TRBV7-9 to TRBJ2-4, with TRBD2 identical over 16 bases. This CDR3 has 18 amino acids. Germline V lookup: CDR1 SEHNR, CDR2 FQNEAQ (reference sequence). J was trimmed by 2 bases and V by 5 bases; bases with no gene match: 6. The CDR3 DNA sequence: TGTGCCAGCAGCCCGGGACTAGCGGGAGGGTCGACCAAAAACATTCAGTACTTC. It codes for CASSPGLAGGSTKNIQYF.

In this sample, this clone turned up many times. This chain joins TRBV18 and TRBJ2-5; tentatively, D is TRBD1 (5 bases). The germline gives CDR1 KGHSH, CDR2 LQKENI. The CDR3 covers 13 residues. V was trimmed by 4 bases and J by 5 bases, leaving 11 bases between them. The CDR3 bases are TGTGCCAGCTCACTCGCGACAGACGAGACCCAGTACTTC. It translates to CASSLATDETQYF.

This clone was found a few times. V gene TRBV2 combines with J gene TRBJ1-5; D gene uncertain. Germline values: CDR1 SNHLY, CDR2 FYNNEI. V dropped 5 bases and J dropped 4 bases, with 15 bases sitting between them. This CDR3 is 15 amino acids long. This chain's CDR3 is CASSPQSSGNQPQHF. DNA of the CDR3: TGTGCCAGCAGTCCTCAGTCTTCGGGTAATCAGCCCCAGCATTTT.

CDR3 nucleotides: TGCAGCGCTGGGACAGGGAATAACTATGGCTACACCTTC. This codes for CSAGTGNNYGYTF. This sequence joins TRBV29-1 and TRBJ1-2, with 9 bases that match TRBD1. Germline-derived CDR1 and CDR2 are SQVTM and ANQGSEA. V lost 7 bases to trimming and J lost 1 base; unmatched junction nucleotides: 4. This CDR3 spans 13 amino acids.

This clone was detected only a few times. J is TRBJ1-2 and V is TRBV18; 10 bases fit TRBD1. Unmatched junction bases numbered 2, after V lost 3 bases and J lost 4 bases. CDR1 KGHSH and CDR2 LQKENI come from the germline V gene. CDR3 size: 14 residues. CDR3 bases: TGTGCCAGCTCACCTGGACAGGGGGTCTATGGCTACACCTTC. Translation: CASSPGQGVYGYTF. Looking up the rest from reference TRBV18 and TRBJ1-2 gives the full variable domain: NAGVMQNPRHLVRRRGQEARLRCSPMKGHSHVYWYRQLPEEGLKFMVYLQKENIIDESGMPKERFSAEFPKEGPSILRIQQVVRGDSAAYFCASSPGQGVYGYTFGSGTRLTVV.

The J gene is TRBJ2-7, the V gene TRBV30, with 8 bases fitting TRBD2. The CDR3 is made up of 14 amino acids. V lost 4 bases, J lost 5 bases, and 10 bases stayed unmatched. CDR1 and CDR2 from the germline V gene are GTSNPN and SVGIG (reference sequence). CDR3 amino acids: CAWTVTAGDHEQYF. CDR3 DNA: TGTGCCTGGACGGTGACAGCGGGAGACCACGAGCAGTACTTC.

This clone showed up just a few times. The chain employs TRBV7-3 and TRBJ2-1, with D tentatively TRBD2 (6 bases). Trimming removed 5 bases from V and 8 bases from J, with 19 bases in between. The germline gives CDR1 SGHTA, CDR2 FQGTGA. The CDR3 covers 15 residues. CDR3 in amino acids: CASSQVGDWTDEQFF. Here the CDR3 DNA reads TGTGCCAGCAGCCAGGTGGGGGACTGGACCGATGAGCAGTTCTTC.

V is TRBV6-5 and J is TRBJ2-5; 7 nucleotides match TRBD2. The last part of the DNA fits TRBJ2-7 better; the J call may be wrong. Germline assignment: CDR1 MNHEY and CDR2 SVGAGI. The CDR3 is 13 residues long. The CDR3 nucleotides are TGTGCCAGTAAGCGGGGCACCTCCTACGAGCAGTACTTC. Translated, it gives CASKRGTSYEQYF.

The chain is built from TRBV25-1 and TRBJ2-5; tentative D call: TRBD2 (6 bases). Germline V gene lookup returns CDR1 MGHDK and CDR2 SYGVNS. This CDR3 contains 15 residues. The V end was cut by 2 bases, the J end by 5 bases, with 15 bases between. The CDR3 DNA reads TGTGCCAGCAGTGAAATCAGGGAGGCTTTTGAGACCCAGTACTTC. Protein product: CASSEIREAFETQYF.

This clone has a handful of counts. The gene calls are TRBV4-1 and TRBJ2-1; the match to TRBD2 covers 7 bases. V was pared by 1 base and J by 4 bases, with 7 bases of the junction left unmatched. This CDR3 is built from 16 residues. The germline V gene encodes CDR1 MGHRA and CDR2 YSYEKL. The CDR3 region is CASSQAGAGAYNEQFF. CDR3 DNA sequence: TGCGCCAGCAGCCAAGCAGGCGCGGGAGCATACAATGAGCAGTTCTTC.

V and J are TRBV5-1 and TRBJ2-3; a possible D gene is TRBD1 (6 bases). The germline V and J ends were trimmed by 3 bases and 2 bases, with 13 bases remaining between them. CDR3 size: 15 residues. Germline CDR1 is SGHRS and CDR2 is YFSETQ. The DNA of the CDR3 is TGCGCCAGCAGCTCCCTCGGACAGATCACAGATACGCAGTATTTT. The encoded protein is CASSSLGQITDTQYF.

This clone was counted only a few times. The rearrangement uses TRBV5-1 and TRBJ2-5, with TRBD2 matching 8 bases. This CDR3 region has 15 residues. With 0 bases clipped from V and 0 bases from J, the junction kept 1 base outside the gene matches. Germline CDR1 reads SGHRS; CDR2 reads YFSETQ. CDR3 nucleotides: TGCGCCAGCAGCTTGGTACTAGCGGACCAAGAGACCCAGTACTTC. Encoded protein: CASSLVLADQETQYF.

The CDR3 loop is CASSFGPTDTQYF. The CDR3 DNA sequence: TGTGCCAGCAGCTTTGGGCCCACAGATACGCAGTATTTT. The J gene is TRBJ2-3, the V gene TRBV7-9; D ambiguous. V lost 3 bases, J lost 2 bases, and 6 bases lay in between. CDR1 is SEHNR, CDR2 FQNEAQ, per germline (reference sequence). This CDR3 region has 13 residues.

In this sample, this clone turned up a few times. The rearrangement joins TRBV28 to TRBJ2-3, with 8 bases identical to TRBD1. The CDR3 covers 13 residues. The J segment lost 8 bases and the V segment lost 6 bases, leaving 7 bases of the junction unmatched. Germline lookup yields CDR1 MDHEN and CDR2 SYDVKM. The CDR3 loop is CASSGPDRGTQYF. The CDR3 DNA reads as TGTGCCAGCAGCGGCCCTGACAGGGGTACGCAGTATTTT.

This clone was recorded a few times. This chain joins TRBV2 and TRBJ2-1; the match to TRBD2 covers 13 bases. The CDR3 runs 14 residues. CDR1 is SNHLY, CDR2 FYNNEI, per germline. The junction had 6 bases not matched to a gene; V was cut back by 5 bases and J by 11 bases. The CDR3 DNA reads as TGTGCCAGCAGTCCCCGGACTAGCGGGAGTAAGCAGTTCTTC. Translation gives CASSPRTSGSKQFF.

The chain uses TRBV6-1 and TRBJ2-3, with 7 bases matching TRBD2. Germline CDR1 is MNHNS and CDR2 is SASEGT. V was pared by 4 bases and J by 3 bases, with 4 bases of the junction left unmatched. The length of the CDR3 is 14 residues. The CDR3 sequence is CASSVFSGTDTQYF. In nucleotides, the CDR3 is TGTGCCAGCAGTGTTTTTAGCGGGACAGATACGCAGTATTTT.